The entry below gives a single T cell receptor (beta chain) sequence along with its context. Germline assignment: CDR1 MNHEY and CDR2 SMNVEV (reference sequence). The ends were cut back, 7 bases at V and 4 bases at J, with 19 bases in the middle. The CDR3 has 15 residues. This specimen comes from a study of CD8+ T cells in alopecia areata. The study team obtained lesional scalp punch biopsies and peripheral blood from alopecia areata patients. The authors extracted RNA and reverse transcribed it into cDNA as the sequencing template. Profiled with immunoSEQ multiplex PCR; TCRdb holds only in-frame clones, not every one. Of a few hundred thousand clones in the sample, roughly two thirds are singletons; the top ten hold 1.2%.

The sequence derives from a human donor with alopecia areata. V usage is TRBV27 and J usage is TRBJ1-1, with D unresolved. The source material was CD4+ T cells sorted from blood, sampled at week 0. CDR3 sequence (DNA): TGTGCCAGCACCCCATTACCTCCGAGGGTCACTGAAGCTTTCTTT. Protein sequence: CASTPLPPRVTEAFF.